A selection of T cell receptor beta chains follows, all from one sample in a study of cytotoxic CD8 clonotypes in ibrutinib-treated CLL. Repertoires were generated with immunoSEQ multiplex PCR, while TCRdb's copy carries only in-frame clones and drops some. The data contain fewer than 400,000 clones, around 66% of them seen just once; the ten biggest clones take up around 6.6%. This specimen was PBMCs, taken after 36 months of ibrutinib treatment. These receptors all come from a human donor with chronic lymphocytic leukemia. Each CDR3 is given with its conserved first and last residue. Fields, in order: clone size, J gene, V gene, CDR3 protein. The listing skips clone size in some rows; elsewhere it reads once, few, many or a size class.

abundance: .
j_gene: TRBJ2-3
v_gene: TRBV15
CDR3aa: CATEPGTRMIDTQYF

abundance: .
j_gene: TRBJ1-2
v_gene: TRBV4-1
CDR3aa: CASSPDRVYGYTF

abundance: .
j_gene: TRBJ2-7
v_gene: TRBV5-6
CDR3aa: CASSPLSFEQYF

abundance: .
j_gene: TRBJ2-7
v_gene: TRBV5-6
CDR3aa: CASSTVGDREYEQYF

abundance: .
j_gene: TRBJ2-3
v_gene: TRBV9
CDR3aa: CASGGFTDTQYF

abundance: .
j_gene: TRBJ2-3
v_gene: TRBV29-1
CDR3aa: CSVEDTADSTDTQYF

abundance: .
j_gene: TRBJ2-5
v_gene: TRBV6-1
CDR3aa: CASSEWRSRETQYF

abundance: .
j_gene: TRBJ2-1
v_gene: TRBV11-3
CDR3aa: CASSYTNRAGSSYNEQFF

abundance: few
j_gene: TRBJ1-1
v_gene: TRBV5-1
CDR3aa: CASSPDGQGWTEAFF

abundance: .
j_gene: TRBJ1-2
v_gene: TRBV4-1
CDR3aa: CASSQTGVGGYTF

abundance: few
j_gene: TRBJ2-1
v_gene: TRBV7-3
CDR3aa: CASSLRDRGRRAPYNEQFF

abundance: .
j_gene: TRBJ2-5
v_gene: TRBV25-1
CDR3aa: CASSARDPQETQYF

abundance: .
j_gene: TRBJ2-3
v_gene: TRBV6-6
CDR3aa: CASRFSGSRTDTQYF

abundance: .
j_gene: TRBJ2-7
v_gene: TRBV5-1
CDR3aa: CASSLRDTYEQYF

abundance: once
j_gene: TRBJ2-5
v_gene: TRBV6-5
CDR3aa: CASSYAPGRETQYF

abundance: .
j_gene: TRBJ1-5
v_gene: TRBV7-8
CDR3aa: CASSLGRGSQPQHF

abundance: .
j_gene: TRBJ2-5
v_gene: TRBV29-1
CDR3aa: CSVGGQSETQYF

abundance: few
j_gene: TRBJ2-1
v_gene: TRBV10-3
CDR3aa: CAISESVTGAYNEQFF

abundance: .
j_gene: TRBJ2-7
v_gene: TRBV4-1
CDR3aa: CASSQGHRKYEQYF